The entry below gives a single T cell receptor beta chain sequence along with its context. What it binds is unknown. This record belongs to a study of shared clonotypes between healthy human individuals. Study-wide points: Rarefaction analysis demonstrated incomplete sorted-subset sequencing notwithstanding large depth.

Samples underwent the assay at deep level. Clones were sequenced by immunoSEQ multiplex PCR, and TCRdb holds only the in-frame ones, with some missing. The sample holds under 2,500,000 clones, around 95% seen once. V was clipped by 6 bases and J by 2 bases, with 6 bases between them. The CDR3 sequence is 12 residues long. The germline V gene encodes CDR1 SGHDN and CDR2 FVKESK. The sequence was collected from a man aged 18 to 30 in good health. Input material: naive CD4+ T cells sorted from blood. Described subset: CD45RA+ positively selected. The V gene is TRBV14, the J gene TRBJ2-3; no definite D call. Written as DNA, the CDR3 is TGTGCCAGCAGGGGCGACACAGATACGCAGTATTTT. The encoded protein is CASRGDTDTQYF. The full variable domain, in which reference TRBV14 and TRBJ2-3 provide the parts outside the CDR3, is EAGVTQFPSHSVIEKGQTVTLRCDPISGHDNLYWYRRVMGKEIKFLLHFVKESKQDESGMPNNRFLAERTGGTYSTLKVQPAELEDSGVYFCASRGDTDTQYFGPGTRLTVL.